This T cell receptor (beta chain) was captured in a study of shared clonotypes between healthy human individuals. Turning to the study itself: Donors had three CD4 naive, three CD4 memory, two CD8 naive and one CD8 memory plate apiece.

Donors were healthy HIV-negative adults without recent acute infections or vaccinations. The assay was immunoSEQ multiplex PCR, and TCRdb's table has in-frame clones only and misses some. The sample carries about 1.4 million clones, over 95% recorded once. CDR1 and CDR2 (germline): MNHNY, SVGAGI (reference sequence). V shed 6 bases, J shed 8 bases, and the junction held 8 bases outside the gene matches. The CDR3 is made up of 15 amino acids. Concerning this clone itself: The antigen remains undetermined.

The study, taken as a whole, reports: Larger estimated richness was generally seen in naive subsets than in memory subsets.

This clonotype was obtained from a man aged 25 to 45 in good health. The chain uses TRBV6-6 and TRBJ2-1, with 12 bases identical to TRBD1. Material for sequencing was naive CD4+ T cells sorted from blood. Subset specified: CD45RA+ positively selected. Here the CDR3 reads CASSAGQGAVYEQFF. The CDR3 DNA reads as TGTGCCAGCAGCGCGGGACAGGGGGCGGTCTATGAGCAGTTCTTC.